The 10 T cell receptor beta chains reported below all come from one sample, sequenced in a study of T cells in Graves' hyperthyroidism and ophthalmopathy. Amplification yielded TCR beta CDR3 regions, with RNA transcripts as the source. Primed by the HTBI set, a first-round RT-PCR was run on the TCR CDR3. Each CDR3 protein gets one entry after TCRdb re-called the multiplex PCR reads with MiXCR. The sample lists about 640,000 distinct CDR3 sequences; around 21% were seen once. The sample was blood. The receptors stem from a man in his thirties or forties with Graves' ophthalmopathy.

CDR3 region: CASSLGGQSRADTQYF. DNA for the CDR3: TGTGCCAGCAGCCTAGGGGGGCAGTCCCGGGCAGATACGCAGTATTTT. This chain joins TRBV9 and TRBJ2-3; D may be TRBD1 or TRBD2 (6 bases each). V was clipped by 4 bases and J by 4 bases, with 19 bases between them. The length of the CDR3 is 16 residues. Germline-derived CDR1 and CDR2 are SGDLS and YYNGEE.

The CDR3 protein is CASSPLKGDNSPLHF. The CDR3 region has the DNA TGTGCCAGCAGCCCCCTTAAAGGGGATAATTCACCCCTCCACTTT. J is TRBJ1-6 and V is TRBV11-2; maybe TRBD1 (5 bases). The CDR3 runs to 15 residues. Germline V gene data show CDR1 as SGHAT and CDR2 as FQNNGV. Trimming removed 5 bases at V and 5 bases at J, with 13 bases between.

The chain joins TRBV13 to TRBJ2-1, with 8 bases matching TRBD2. J was trimmed by 7 bases and V by 5 bases; bases with no gene match: 7. The CDR3 consists of 14 residues. Germline-derived CDR1 and CDR2 are PRHDT and FYEKMQ (reference sequence). The CDR3 protein is CASSISGSFNEQFF. The CDR3 region has the DNA TGTGCCAGCAGCATAAGCGGGAGTTTTAATGAGCAGTTCTTC.

This clonotype was counted between two and nine times. CDR3 sequence reads: CASSVGTADSPLHF. The CDR3 DNA is TGTGCCAGCAGCGTCGGGACGGCTGATTCACCCCTCCACTTT. The gene calls are TRBV9 and TRBJ1-6, with TRBD1 as a possible D gene (5 bases). V shed 2 bases and J shed 8 bases, with 11 bases lying between them. CDR1 SGDLS and CDR2 YYNGEE come from the germline V gene. The CDR3 is made up of 14 amino acids.

This clonotype was found many times. V gene TRBV5-6 combines with J gene TRBJ1-5, with D unclear. The V end was cut by 0 bases, the J end by 8 bases, with 12 bases between. Per the germline V gene, CDR1 is SGHDT and CDR2 is YYEEEE. CDR3 length: 14 residues. The CDR3 bases are TGTGCCAGCAGCTTGGCGGCAGTGAATAAGCCCCAGCATTTT. As protein: CASSLAAVNKPQHF. Full variable domain (outside the CDR3, taken from reference TRBV5-6 and TRBJ1-5): DAGVTQSPTHLIKTRGQQVTLRCSPKSGHDTVSWYQQALGQGPQFIFQYYEEEERQRGNFPDRFSGHQFPNYSSELNVNALLLGDSALYLCASSLAAVNKPQHFGDGTRLSIL.

This rearrangement joins TRBV4-1 to TRBJ2-3; D not certain. The CDR3 contains 13 residues. Trimming left V 0 bases short and J 8 bases short, with 9 bases between. Germline-derived CDR1 and CDR2 are MGHRA and YSYEKL. In DNA, the CDR3 is TGCGCCAGCAGCCAAGACAGGCCTAGTACGCAGTATTTT. Encoded protein: CASSQDRPSTQYF.

This clonotype was counted ten times or more. Written as DNA, the CDR3 is TGTGCCAGCAGTTCTCCCGCGGGAGGGCTTATCTCTGGGTCCTACAATGAGCAGTTCTTC. Translating gives CASSSPAGGLISGSYNEQFF. The chain has TRBV28 and TRBJ2-1; 9 bases match TRBD2. Germline trimming cut 4 bases from V and 1 base from J; bases unmatched to any gene: 17. Germline-derived CDR1 and CDR2 are MDHEN and SYDVKM. There are 20 residues in the CDR3.

The V gene is TRBV7-6, the J gene TRBJ1-1; D gene uncertain. This CDR3 has 13 residues. Germline lookup yields CDR1 SGHVS and CDR2 FNYEAQ. The V and J ends lost 5 bases and 8 bases respectively, with 15 bases between them. The CDR3 nucleotides are TGTGCCAGCAGCAAAACGCAAATTACCGAAGCTTTCTTT. Encoded protein: CASSKTQITEAFF.

The CDR3 here is CASSQGVSGGLYGYTF. The CDR3 DNA reads as TGTGCCAGCAGCCAAGGAGTCTCCGGGGGCCTCTATGGCTACACCTTC. The chain combines TRBV3-1 with TRBJ1-2; D may be TRBD1 (6 bases). This CDR3 region has 16 residues. V lost 1 base to trimming and J lost 4 bases, with 16 bases between them. Germline assignment: CDR1 LGHDT and CDR2 YNNKEL (reference sequence).

The chain combines TRBV18 with TRBJ2-7, with TRBD2 as a possible D gene (5 bases). The germline CDR1 and CDR2 sequences are KGHSH and LQKENI. CDR3 size: 13 residues. Trimming pared 2 bases from V and 7 bases from J, leaving 12 bases between. CDR3 DNA sequence: TGTGCCAGCTCACCAGGAGGAACTGGTGAGCAGTACTTC. This sequence encodes CASSPGGTGEQYF.